A single T cell receptor beta chain is shown here with its context. The table came from immunoSEQ multiplex PCR; TCRdb's copy has only in-frame clones and leaves some out. This sample yields some 120,000 clones, of which around 90% are seen a single time; 5% to 6.5% belongs to the top ten. The data are from a study of T cell responses to AZD1222 COVID-19 vaccine. Germline lookup yields CDR1 KGHSH and CDR2 LQKENI. The trim removed 9 bases at V and 0 bases at J, leaving 13 bases unmatched. The CDR3 loop spans 19 amino acids. Material: peripheral blood, obtained on day 0 of AZD1222 vaccination. The source is an adult in good health. This rearrangement joins TRBV18 to TRBJ2-1; 14 bases are a match to TRBD2. The CDR3 reads CASLPGLAGVGDSYNEQFF. The CDR3 region has the DNA TGTGCCAGTCTCCCGGGACTAGCGGGAGTCGGGGACTCCTACAATGAGCAGTTCTTC.